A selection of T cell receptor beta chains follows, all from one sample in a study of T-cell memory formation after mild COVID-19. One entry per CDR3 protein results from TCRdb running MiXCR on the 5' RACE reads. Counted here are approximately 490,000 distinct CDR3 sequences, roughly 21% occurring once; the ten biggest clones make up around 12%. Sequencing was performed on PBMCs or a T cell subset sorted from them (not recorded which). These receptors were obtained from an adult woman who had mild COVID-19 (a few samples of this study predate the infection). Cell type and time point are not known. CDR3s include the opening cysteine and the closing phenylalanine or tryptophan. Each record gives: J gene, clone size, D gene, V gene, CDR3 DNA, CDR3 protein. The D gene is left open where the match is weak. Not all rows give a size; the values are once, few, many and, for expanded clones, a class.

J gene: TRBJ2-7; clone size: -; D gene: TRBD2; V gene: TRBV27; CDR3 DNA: TGTGCCAGCAGTCCGACTCGACAGGGAACTAGCGGGAGGGCCTCTGACGAGCAGTACTTC; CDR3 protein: CASSPTRQGTSGRASDEQYF
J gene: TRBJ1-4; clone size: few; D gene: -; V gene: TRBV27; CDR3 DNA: TGTGCCAGCAGCGATGACAGGCGTCCGGAAAAACTGTTTTTT; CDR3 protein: CASSDDRRPEKLFF
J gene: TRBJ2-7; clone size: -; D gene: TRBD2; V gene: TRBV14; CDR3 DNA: TGTGCCAGCAGTCCGGGACTAGCGAGTCCCTACGAGCAGTACTTC; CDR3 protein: CASSPGLASPYEQYF
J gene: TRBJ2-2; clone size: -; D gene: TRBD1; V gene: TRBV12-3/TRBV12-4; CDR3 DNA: TGTGCCAGCAGCGCAACGACAGGGTTCACCGGGGAGCTGTTTTTT; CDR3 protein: CASSATTGFTGELFF
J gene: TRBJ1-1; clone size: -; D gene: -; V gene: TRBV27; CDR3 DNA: TGTGCCAGCAGTTTATTTAGGGCCACTGAAGCTTTCTTT; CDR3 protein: CASSLFRATEAFF
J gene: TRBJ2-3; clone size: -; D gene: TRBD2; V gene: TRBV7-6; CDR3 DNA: TGTGCCAGCAGCTTAGATCGGATCAGCGGGGGAACCACAGATACGCAGTATTTT; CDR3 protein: CASSLDRISGGTTDTQYF
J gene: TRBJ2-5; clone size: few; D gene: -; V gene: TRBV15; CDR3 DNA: TGTGCCACCAGCAGAGATTCGGGGGTACTGGCCCAGTACTTC; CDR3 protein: CATSRDSGVLAQYF
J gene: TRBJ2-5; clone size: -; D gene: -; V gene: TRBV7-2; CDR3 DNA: TGTGCCAGCAGCTTATTTATGGGGGAGACCCAGTACTTC; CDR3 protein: CASSLFMGETQYF
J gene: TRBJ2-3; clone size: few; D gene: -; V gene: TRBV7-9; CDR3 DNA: TGTGCCAGCAGCTTAGGGGCCTTACCGATCAACACAGATACGCAGTATTTT; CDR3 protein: CASSLGALPINTDTQYF
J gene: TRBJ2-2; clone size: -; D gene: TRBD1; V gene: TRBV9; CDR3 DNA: TGTGCCAGCAGCGTGACAGGGGGAGGCACCGGGGAGCTGTTTTTT; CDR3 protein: CASSVTGGGTGELFF
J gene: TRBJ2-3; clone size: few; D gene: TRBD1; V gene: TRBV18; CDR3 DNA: TGTGCCAGCTCACCATGGGACAGCTCCACAGATACGCAGTATTTT; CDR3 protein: CASSPWDSSTDTQYF
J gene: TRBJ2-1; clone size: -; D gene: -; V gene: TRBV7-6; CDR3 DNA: TGTGCCAGCAGCTTAGACCCACCTCTGCGACCGTACAATGAGCAGTTCTTC; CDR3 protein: CASSLDPPLRPYNEQFF
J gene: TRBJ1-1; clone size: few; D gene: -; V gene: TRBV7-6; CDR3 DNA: TGTGCCAGCAACTCATATGGTACAGCCGATGAAGCTTTCTTT; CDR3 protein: CASNSYGTADEAFF
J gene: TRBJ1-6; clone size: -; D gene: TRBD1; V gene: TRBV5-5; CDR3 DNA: TGTGCCAGCAAGGGATCGGGACAGAAGAATTCACCCCTCCACTTT; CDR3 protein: CASKGSGQKNSPLHF
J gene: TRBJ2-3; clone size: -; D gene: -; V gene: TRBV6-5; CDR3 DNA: TGTGCCAGCACCGAACTAGGTAGCACAGATACGCAGTATTTT; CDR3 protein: CASTELGSTDTQYF
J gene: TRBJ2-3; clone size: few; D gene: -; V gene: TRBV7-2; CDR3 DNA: TGTGCCAGCAGCCGCAATAGCATCGATACGCAGTATTTT; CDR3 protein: CASSRNSIDTQYF
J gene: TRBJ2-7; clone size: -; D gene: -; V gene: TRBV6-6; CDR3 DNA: TGTGCCAGCCGGCTGTTTGTTAACGAGCAGTACTTC; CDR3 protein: CASRLFVNEQYF
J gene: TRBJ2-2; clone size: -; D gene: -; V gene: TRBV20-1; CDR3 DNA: TGCAGTGCTAGAGTAGGAAGAAACACCGGGGAGCTGTTTTTT; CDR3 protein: CSARVGRNTGELFF
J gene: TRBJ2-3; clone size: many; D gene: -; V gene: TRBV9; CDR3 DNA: TGTGCCAGCAGCGTAGTTAGCACAGATACGCAGTATTTT; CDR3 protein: CASSVVSTDTQYF
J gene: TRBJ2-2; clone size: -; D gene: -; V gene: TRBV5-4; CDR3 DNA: TGTGCCAGCAGCTACCCGGGTGGGACCGGGGAGCTGTTTTTT; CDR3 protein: CASSYPGGTGELFF
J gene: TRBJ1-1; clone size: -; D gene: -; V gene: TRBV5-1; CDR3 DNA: TGCGCCAGCAGCTTAGATGGGGGGGCGCCGAACACTGAAGCTTTCTTT; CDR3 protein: CASSLDGGAPNTEAFF
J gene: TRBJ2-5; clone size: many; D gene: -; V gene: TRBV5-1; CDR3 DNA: TGCGCCAGCAAAGGCGGGGACCAAGAGACCCAGTACTTC; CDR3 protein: CASKGGDQETQYF
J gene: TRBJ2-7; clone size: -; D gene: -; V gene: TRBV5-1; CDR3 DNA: TGCGCCAGCAGCTCCCAGGGGCGGGACTCCTACGAGCAGTACTTC; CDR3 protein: CASSSQGRDSYEQYF
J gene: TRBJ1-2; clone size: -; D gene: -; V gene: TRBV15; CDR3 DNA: TGTGCCACCAGCAGAGATCGAGGCCAAACGGCCACAAACTATGGCTACACCTTC; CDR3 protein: CATSRDRGQTATNYGYTF
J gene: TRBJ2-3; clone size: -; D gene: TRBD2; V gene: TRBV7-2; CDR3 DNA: TGTGCCAGCATCAAGTGGGGGGGTATCGCAGATACGCAGTATTTT; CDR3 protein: CASIKWGGIADTQYF
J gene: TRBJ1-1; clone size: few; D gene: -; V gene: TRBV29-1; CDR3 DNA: TGCAGCGTTGATTTGGGGAACACTGAAGCTTTCTTT; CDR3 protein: CSVDLGNTEAFF
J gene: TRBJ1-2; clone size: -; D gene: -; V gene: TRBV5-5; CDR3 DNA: TGTGCCAGCAGCGCAGTTGGAGGCGAACTCTATGGCTACACCTTC; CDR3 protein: CASSAVGGELYGYTF
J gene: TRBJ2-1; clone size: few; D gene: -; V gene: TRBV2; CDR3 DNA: TGTGCCAGCAGTCTCCAGGGGACCTACAATGAGCAGTTCTTC; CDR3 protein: CASSLQGTYNEQFF
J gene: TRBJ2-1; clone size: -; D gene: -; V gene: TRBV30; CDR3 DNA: TGTGCCTGGTCGGTAGACCCCGCTTACAATGAGCAGTTCTTC; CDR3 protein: CAWSVDPAYNEQFF
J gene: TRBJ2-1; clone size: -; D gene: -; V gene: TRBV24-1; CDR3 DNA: TGTGCCACGCGCGCCGGTAGCTCCTACAATGAGCAGTTCTTC; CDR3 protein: CATRAGSSYNEQFF
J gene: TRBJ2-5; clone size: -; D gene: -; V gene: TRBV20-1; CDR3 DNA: TGCAGTGCTAGAGGTTCAGCCGGGGAGTTAGAGACCCAGTACTTC; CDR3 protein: CSARGSAGELETQYF
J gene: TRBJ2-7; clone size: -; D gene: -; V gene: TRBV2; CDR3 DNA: TGTGCCAGCATTTCCGGGACGGGAATCTACGAGCAGTACTTC; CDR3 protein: CASISGTGIYEQYF
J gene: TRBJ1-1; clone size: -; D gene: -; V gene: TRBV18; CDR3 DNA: TGTGCCAGCTCACTTACAGGGACCGCTGAAGCTTTCTTT; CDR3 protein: CASSLTGTAEAFF
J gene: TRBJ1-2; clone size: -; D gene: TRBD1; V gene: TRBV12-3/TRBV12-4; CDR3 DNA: TGTGCCATCAGGGGGGGACAGGGGGCGTATGGCTACACCTTC; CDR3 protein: CAIRGGQGAYGYTF
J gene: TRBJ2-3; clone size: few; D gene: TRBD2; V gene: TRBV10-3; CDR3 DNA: TGTGCCATCAAAACTAGCGGTTCGGGGAATACGCAGTATTTT; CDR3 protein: CAIKTSGSGNTQYF
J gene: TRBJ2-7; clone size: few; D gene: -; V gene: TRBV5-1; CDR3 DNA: TGCGCCAGCAGCTCCGGGACAGGGATCGGGAGGGGGTACGAGCAGTACTTC; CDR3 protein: CASSSGTGIGRGYEQYF
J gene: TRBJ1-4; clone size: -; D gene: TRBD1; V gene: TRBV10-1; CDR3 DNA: TGCGCCAAGTCAGTTAGAGGGACAGAAAATGAAAAACTGTTTTTT; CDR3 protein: CAKSVRGTENEKLFF
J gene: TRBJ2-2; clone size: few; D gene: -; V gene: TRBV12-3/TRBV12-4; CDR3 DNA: TGTGCCAGCAGTTTCCCCTACACCGGGGAGCTGTTTTTT; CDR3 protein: CASSFPYTGELFF
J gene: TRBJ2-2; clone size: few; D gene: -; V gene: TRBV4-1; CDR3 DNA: TGCGCCAGCAGGGGAATCAAAACCGGGGAGCTGTTTTTT; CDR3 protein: CASRGIKTGELFF
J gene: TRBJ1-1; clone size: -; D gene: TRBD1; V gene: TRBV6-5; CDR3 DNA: TGTGCCAGCAGTCTCCGGACAGGGGCGGCCACTGAAGCTTTCTTT; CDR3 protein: CASSLRTGAATEAFF
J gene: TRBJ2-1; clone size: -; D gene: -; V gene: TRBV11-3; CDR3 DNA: TGTGCCAGCAGCTTACGGGACTGGGCGAGGAATGAGCAGTTCTTC; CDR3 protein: CASSLRDWARNEQFF
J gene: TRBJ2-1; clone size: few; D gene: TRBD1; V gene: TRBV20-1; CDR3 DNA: TGCAGTGCTAGAGAGGGGACAGGGGGCAGTGAGCAGTTCTTC; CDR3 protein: CSAREGTGGSEQFF
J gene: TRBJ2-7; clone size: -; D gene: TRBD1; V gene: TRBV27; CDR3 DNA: TGTGCCAGCAGTCCTGACCGGACAGGGGACGAGCAGTACTTC; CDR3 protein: CASSPDRTGDEQYF
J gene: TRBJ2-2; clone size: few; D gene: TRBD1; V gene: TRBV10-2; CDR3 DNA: TGCGCCACCACGGGACAGGGGTCCACCGGGGAGCTGTTTTTT; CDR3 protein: CATTGQGSTGELFF
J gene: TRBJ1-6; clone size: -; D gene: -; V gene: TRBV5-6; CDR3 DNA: TGTGCCAGCAGTCCAAATGGGCTTAATAATTCACCCCTCCACTTT; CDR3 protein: CASSPNGLNNSPLHF
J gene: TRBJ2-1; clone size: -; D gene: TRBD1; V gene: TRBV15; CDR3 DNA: TGTGCCACCGAGCGGGACAGGGTATCAGATAAGCAGTTCTTC; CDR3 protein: CATERDRVSDKQFF
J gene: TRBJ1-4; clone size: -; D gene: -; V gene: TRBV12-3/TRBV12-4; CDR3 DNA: TGTGCCAGCAGTTTCGAGGGAAAACTGTTTTTT; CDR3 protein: CASSFEGKLFF
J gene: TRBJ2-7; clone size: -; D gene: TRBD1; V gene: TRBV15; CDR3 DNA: TGTGCCACCAGCAGACTGGGACAGGGGGTCTCCTACGAGCAGTACTTC; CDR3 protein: CATSRLGQGVSYEQYF
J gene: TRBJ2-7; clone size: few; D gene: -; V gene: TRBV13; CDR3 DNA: TGTGCCAGCAGCGGGGGTCCGGGAGAGCAGTACTTC; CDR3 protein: CASSGGPGEQYF
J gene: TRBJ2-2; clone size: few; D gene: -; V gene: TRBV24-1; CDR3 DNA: TGTGCCACCAGTGATTATGAGAACACCGGGGAGCTGTTTTTT; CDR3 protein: CATSDYENTGELFF